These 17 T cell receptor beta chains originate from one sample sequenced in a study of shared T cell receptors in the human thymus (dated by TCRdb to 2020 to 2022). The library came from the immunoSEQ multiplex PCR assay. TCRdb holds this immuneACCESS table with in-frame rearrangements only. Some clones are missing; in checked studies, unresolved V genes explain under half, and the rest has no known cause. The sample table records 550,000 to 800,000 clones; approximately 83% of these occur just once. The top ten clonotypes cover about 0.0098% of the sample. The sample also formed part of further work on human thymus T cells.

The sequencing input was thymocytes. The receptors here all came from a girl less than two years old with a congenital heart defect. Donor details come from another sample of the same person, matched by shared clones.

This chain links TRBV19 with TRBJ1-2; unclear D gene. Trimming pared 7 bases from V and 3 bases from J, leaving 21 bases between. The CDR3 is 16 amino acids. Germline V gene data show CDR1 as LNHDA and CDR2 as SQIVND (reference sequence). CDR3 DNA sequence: TGTGCCAGTAAGGGCCCGACGGACTTCCCCTACTATGGCTACACCTTC. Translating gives CASKGPTDFPYYGYTF.

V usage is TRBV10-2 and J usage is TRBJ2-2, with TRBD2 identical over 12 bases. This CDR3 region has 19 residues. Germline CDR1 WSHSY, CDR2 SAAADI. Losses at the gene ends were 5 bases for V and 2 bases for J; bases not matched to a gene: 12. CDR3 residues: CASSSSRASGGDNTGELFF. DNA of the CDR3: TGCGCCAGCAGTTCCTCCCGGGCTAGCGGGGGGGATAACACCGGGGAGCTGTTTTTT.

Written as DNA, the CDR3 is TGTGCCAGCAGTGAGCCTCCGGGCACTGAAGCTTTCTTT. It encodes CASSEPPGTEAFF. The chain has TRBV6-1 and TRBJ1-1; D call uncertain. Germline V gene data show CDR1 as MNHNS and CDR2 as SASEGT. V lost 3 bases to trimming and J lost 4 bases, with 9 bases between them. CDR3 length equals 13 residues.

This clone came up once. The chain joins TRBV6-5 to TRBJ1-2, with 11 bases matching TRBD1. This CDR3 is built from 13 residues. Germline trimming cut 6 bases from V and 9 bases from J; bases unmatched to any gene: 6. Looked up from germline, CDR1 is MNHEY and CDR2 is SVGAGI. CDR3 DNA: TGTGCCAGCAGATCGGGACAGGGGGAAAGCTACACCTTC. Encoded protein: CASRSGQGESYTF.

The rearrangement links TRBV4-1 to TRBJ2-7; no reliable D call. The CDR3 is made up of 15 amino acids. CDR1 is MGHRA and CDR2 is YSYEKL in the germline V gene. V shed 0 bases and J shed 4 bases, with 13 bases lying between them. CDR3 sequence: CASSQEPQTFYEQYF. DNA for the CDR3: TGCGCCAGCAGCCAAGAACCCCAGACATTTTACGAGCAGTACTTC.

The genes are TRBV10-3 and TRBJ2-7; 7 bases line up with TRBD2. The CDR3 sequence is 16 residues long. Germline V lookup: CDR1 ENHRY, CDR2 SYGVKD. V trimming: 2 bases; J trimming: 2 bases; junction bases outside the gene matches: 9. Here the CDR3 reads CAISERAGVPPYEQYF. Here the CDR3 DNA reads TGTGCCATCAGTGAGAGGGCGGGGGTCCCGCCCTACGAGCAGTACTTC.

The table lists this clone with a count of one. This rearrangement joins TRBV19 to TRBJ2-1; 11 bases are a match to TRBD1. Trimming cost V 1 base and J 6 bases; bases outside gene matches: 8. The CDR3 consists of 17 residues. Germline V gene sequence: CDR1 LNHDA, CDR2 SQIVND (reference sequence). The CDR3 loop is CASSIAPRDRGFNEQFF. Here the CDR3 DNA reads TGTGCCAGTAGTATAGCCCCCCGGGACAGGGGGTTCAATGAGCAGTTCTTC.

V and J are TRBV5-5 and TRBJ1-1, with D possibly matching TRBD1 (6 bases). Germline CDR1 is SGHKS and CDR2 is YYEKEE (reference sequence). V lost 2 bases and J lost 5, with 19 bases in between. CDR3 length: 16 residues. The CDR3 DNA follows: TGTGCCAGCAGCTTTACAGGGAGGGATATAGGGACTGAAGCTTTCTTT. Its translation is CASSFTGRDIGTEAFF.

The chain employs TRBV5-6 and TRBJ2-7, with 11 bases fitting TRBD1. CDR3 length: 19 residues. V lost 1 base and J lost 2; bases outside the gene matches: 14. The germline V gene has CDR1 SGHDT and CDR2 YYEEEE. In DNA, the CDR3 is TGTGCCAGCAGCTTGAATCGACGGGAGGACAGGGGGCTTACCTACGAGCAGTACTTC. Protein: CASSLNRREDRGLTYEQYF.

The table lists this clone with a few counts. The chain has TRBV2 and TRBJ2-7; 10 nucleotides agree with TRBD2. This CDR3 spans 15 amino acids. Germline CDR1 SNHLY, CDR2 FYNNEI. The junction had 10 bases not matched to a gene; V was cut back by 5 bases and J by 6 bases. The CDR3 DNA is TGTGCCAGCAGTACAATAGCGGGGGGTGTGGGCGAGCAGTACTTC. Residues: CASSTIAGGVGEQYF.

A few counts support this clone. Written as DNA, the CDR3 is TGTGCCAGCAGCCCTGGGGCAGGGAGGGCCATAAACTATGGCTACACCTTC. Its protein product is CASSPGAGRAINYGYTF. This chain connects TRBV9 to TRBJ1-2; tentatively, D is TRBD1 (5 bases). This CDR3 has 17 amino acids. Trimming shortened V by 4 bases and J by 2 bases, and 21 bases separated the two germline ends. Per the germline V gene, CDR1 is SGDLS and CDR2 is YYNGEE.

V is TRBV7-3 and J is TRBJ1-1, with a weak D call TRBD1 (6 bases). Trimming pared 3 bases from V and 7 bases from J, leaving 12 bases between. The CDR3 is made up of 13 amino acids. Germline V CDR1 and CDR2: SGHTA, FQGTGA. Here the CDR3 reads CASSFKQGGEAFF. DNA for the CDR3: TGTGCCAGCAGCTTTAAACAGGGCGGTGAAGCTTTCTTT.

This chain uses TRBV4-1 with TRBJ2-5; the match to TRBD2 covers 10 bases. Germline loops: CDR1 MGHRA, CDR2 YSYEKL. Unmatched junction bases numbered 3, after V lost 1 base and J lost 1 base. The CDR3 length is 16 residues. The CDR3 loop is CASSQGASGGQETQYF. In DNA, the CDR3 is TGCGCCAGCAGCCAAGGGGCTAGCGGGGGCCAAGAGACCCAGTACTTC.

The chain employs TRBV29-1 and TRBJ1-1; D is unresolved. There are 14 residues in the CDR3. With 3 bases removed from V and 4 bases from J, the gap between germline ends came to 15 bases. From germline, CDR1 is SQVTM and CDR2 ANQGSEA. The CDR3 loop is CSVDHPRSGTEAFF. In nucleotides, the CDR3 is TGCAGCGTTGACCACCCCCGGTCGGGCACTGAAGCTTTCTTT. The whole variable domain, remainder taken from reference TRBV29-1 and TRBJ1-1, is SAVISQKPSRDICQRGTSLTIQCQVDSQVTMMFWYRQQPGQSLTLIATANQGSEATYESGFVIDKFPISRPNLTFSTLTVSNMSPEDSSIYLCSVDHPRSGTEAFFGQGTRLTVV.

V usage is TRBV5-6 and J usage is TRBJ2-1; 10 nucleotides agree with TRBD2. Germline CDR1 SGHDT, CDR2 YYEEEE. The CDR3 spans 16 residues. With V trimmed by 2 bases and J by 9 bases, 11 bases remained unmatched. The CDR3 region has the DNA TGTGCCAGCAGCTTTTTGTCTAGCGGGGGAAAGAGTGAGCAGTTCTTC. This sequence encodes CASSFLSSGGKSEQFF.

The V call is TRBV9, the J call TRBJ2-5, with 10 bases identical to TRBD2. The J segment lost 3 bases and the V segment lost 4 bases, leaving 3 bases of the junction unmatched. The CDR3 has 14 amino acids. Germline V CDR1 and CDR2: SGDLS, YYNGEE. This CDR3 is CASSSLAGEETQYF. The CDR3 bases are TGTGCCAGCAGCTCTCTAGCGGGGGAAGAGACCCAGTACTTC.

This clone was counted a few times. The CDR3 is CASSNRDRGFYEQYF. CDR3 DNA: TGCGCCAGCAGCAACCGGGACAGGGGGTTCTACGAGCAGTACTTC. V usage is TRBV4-3 and J usage is TRBJ2-7; TRBD1 matches at 11 bases. Trimming at V came to 5 bases and at J to 3 bases, leaving 6 bases not matched to a gene. Germline-derived CDR1 and CDR2 are LGHNA and YSLEER. This CDR3 is 15 amino acids long.